The 14 T cell receptor beta chains presented below share a single source sample, sequenced in a study of blood T cell repertoires in COVID-19. Profiling relied on immunoSEQ multiplex PCR, and the TCRdb table lists in-frame clones only, not all of them. This sample yields approximately 250,000 clones, of which 80% to 90% are seen a single time; about 2% belongs to the top ten. The sequencing sample was made of peripheral blood. Receptor source: a man aged 25-45 years with active or convalescent COVID-19.

CDR3 DNA sequence: TGTGCCAGCAGCTTGGGAAGGGGCGGCACAGATACGCAGTATTTT. Encoded protein: CASSLGRGGTDTQYF. This chain links TRBV5-4 with TRBJ2-3; TRBD1 might be the D (5 bases). The CDR3 totals 15 residues. V lost 0 bases and J 1 base, leaving 9 bases between the germline ends. CDR1 SGHNT and CDR2 YYREEE come from the germline V gene (reference sequence).

This chain connects TRBV5-5 to TRBJ1-1; 9 bases agree with TRBD1. CDR1 is SGHKS and CDR2 is YYEKEE in the germline V gene (reference sequence). The V segment lost 4 bases and the J segment 4 bases; nucleotides outside the gene matches: 5. The CDR3 loop spans 14 amino acids. As DNA, the CDR3 is TGTGCCAGCAGCGGGGGGACAGGGATCACTGAAGCTTTCTTT. It translates to CASSGGTGITEAFF. Filled out from reference TRBV5-5 and TRBJ1-1, the complete variable domain reads DAGVTQSPTHLIKTRGQQVTLRCSPISGHKSVSWYQQVLGQGPQFIFQYYEKEERGRGNFPDRFSARQFPNYSSELNVNALLLGDSALYLCASSGGTGITEAFFGQGTRLTVV.

The sample holds a few counts of this clone. The chain combines TRBV4-3 with TRBJ2-2; D possibly corresponds to TRBD2 (5 bases). The V gene lost 6 bases and the J gene lost 2 bases, with 13 bases spanning the gap. Germline loops: CDR1 LGHNA, CDR2 YSLEER. The length of the CDR3 is 15 residues. This CDR3 is CASRAEGPNTGELFF. CDR3 DNA sequence: TGCGCCAGCAGGGCCGAGGGCCCCAACACCGGGGAGCTGTTTTTT.

The CDR3 is CASSEGSVGGFGETQYF. CDR3 coding DNA: TGTGCCAGCAGTGAAGGGTCCGTCGGGGGGTTCGGTGAGACCCAGTACTTC. The rearrangement joins TRBV25-1 to TRBJ2-5; 7 bases line up with TRBD2. In germline, CDR1 is MGHDK, CDR2 SYGVNS. This CDR3 has 17 residues. After removal of 2 bases from V and 5 bases from J, the junction contained 14 bases not matched to a gene.

This chain joins TRBV2 and TRBJ1-4; 12 bases match TRBD1. Germline V gene sequence: CDR1 SNHLY, CDR2 FYNNEI. The CDR3 is made up of 18 amino acids. The J segment lost 1 base and the V segment lost 6 bases, leaving 9 bases of the junction unmatched. The CDR3 region is CASSLGTGGVITNEKLFF. CDR3 bases: TGTGCCAGCAGCTTGGGGACAGGGGGCGTTATAACTAATGAAAAACTGTTTTTT.

With respect to this clone: Other DNA sequences in the sample encode the same CDR3. The chain couples TRBV19 to TRBJ1-5; tentative D call: TRBD1 (5 bases). The CDR3 has 13 amino acids. Germline-derived CDR1 and CDR2 are LNHDA and SQIVND (reference sequence). The V and J ends lost 1 base and 7 bases respectively, with 8 bases between them. CDR3 loop: CASSIGRDQPQHF. The CDR3 DNA sequence: TGTGCCAGTAGTATAGGGAGGGACCAGCCCCAGCATTTT.

This sequence joins TRBV29-1 and TRBJ2-2; D may be TRBD1 (6 bases). V shed 2 bases and J shed 6 bases, with 10 bases lying between them. The CDR3 is 13 residues long. Looked up from germline, CDR1 is SQVTM and CDR2 is ANQGSEA. CDR3: CSVEPDRPGELFF. The CDR3 DNA is TGCAGCGTTGAACCGGACAGACCCGGGGAGCTGTTTTTT.

This clone came up once. The chain links TRBV30 to TRBJ1-5; D is ambiguous. The germline gives CDR1 GTSNPN, CDR2 SVGIG (reference sequence). The CDR3 has 13 amino acids. V was pared by 0 bases and J by 5 bases, with 8 bases between. The CDR3 spells CAWSVHGDQPQHF. For the CDR3, the DNA is TGTGCCTGGAGTGTACACGGGGATCAGCCCCAGCATTTT.

This rearrangement joins TRBV11-3 to TRBJ2-2; D is unresolved. Looked up from germline, CDR1 is SGHNT and CDR2 is YENEEA. Deletions cut 3 bases from V and 4 bases from J, with 6 bases between. This CDR3 has 13 amino acids. DNA of the CDR3: TGTGCCAGCAGCTTTGCGGCCACCGGGGAGCTGTTTTTT. Amino acid sequence: CASSFAATGELFF.

This clone was observed a single time. The V gene is TRBV5-4, the J gene TRBJ2-3; D gene ambiguous. The germline V gene has CDR1 SGHNT and CDR2 YYREEE (reference sequence). This CDR3 has 14 amino acids. Trimming removed 4 bases from V and 1 base from J, with 10 bases in between. CDR3 bases: TGTGCCAGCAGCCCTAGTGCCCGCACAGATACGCAGTATTTT. Amino acids: CASSPSARTDTQYF.

The chain joins TRBV21-1 to TRBJ2-7; the table gives TRBD2 as D, unverified against the DNA. TRBV21-1 is a pseudogene segment. CDR3 length equals 15 residues. The CDR3 DNA follows: TGTGCCAGCAGCAAAGCAGGCAGGGAGGGCTACGAGCAGTACTTC. Translated, it gives CASSKAGREGYEQYF.

The chain carries TRBV9 and TRBJ1-2; TRBD1 is a possible D gene (5 bases). Per the germline V gene, CDR1 is SGDLS and CDR2 is YYNGEE. The CDR3 is made up of 13 amino acids. V lost 3 bases and J 3 bases, leaving 9 bases between the germline ends. In nucleotides, the CDR3 is TGTGCCAGCAGCGGGCGGGGCGACTATGGCTACACCTTC. Its translation: CASSGRGDYGYTF.

The chain combines TRBV18 with TRBJ1-3; D not resolved. The V gene's germline CDR1 is KGHSH and CDR2 LQKENI. Trimming left V 2 bases short and J 3 bases short, with 5 bases between. The CDR3 contains 13 residues. CDR3 nucleotide sequence: TGTGCCAGCTCACCAGCGGGTGGAAACACCATATATTTT. Translation: CASSPAGGNTIYF.

The chain uses TRBV4-2 and TRBJ1-4; 10 bases align to TRBD1. V lost 3 bases and J lost 8; bases outside the gene matches: 6. CDR1 and CDR2 (germline): LGHNA, YNFKEQ. This CDR3 is 15 amino acids long. CDR3 sequence: CASSQRQGASEKLFF. The DNA for the CDR3 is TGTGCCAGCAGCCAGAGACAGGGGGCGTCGGAAAAACTGTTTTTT.